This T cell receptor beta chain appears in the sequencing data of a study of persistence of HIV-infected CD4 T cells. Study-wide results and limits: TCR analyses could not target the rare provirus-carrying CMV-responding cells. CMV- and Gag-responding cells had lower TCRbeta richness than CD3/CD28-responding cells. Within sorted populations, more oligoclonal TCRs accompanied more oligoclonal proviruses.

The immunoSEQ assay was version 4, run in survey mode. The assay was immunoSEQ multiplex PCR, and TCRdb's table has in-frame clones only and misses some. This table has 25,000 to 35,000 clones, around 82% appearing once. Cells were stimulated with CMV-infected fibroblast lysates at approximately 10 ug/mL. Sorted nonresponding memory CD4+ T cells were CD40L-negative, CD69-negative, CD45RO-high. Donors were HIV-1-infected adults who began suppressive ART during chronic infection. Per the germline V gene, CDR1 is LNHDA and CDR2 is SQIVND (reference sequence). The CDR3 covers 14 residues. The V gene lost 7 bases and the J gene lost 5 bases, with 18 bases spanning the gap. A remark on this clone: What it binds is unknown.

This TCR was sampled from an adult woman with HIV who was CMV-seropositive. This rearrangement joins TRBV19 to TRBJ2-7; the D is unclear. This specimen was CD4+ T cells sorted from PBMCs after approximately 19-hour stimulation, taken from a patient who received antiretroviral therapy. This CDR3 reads CASKVGPSAHEQYF. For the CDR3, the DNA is TGTGCCAGTAAAGTAGGACCTTCGGCACACGAGCAGTACTTC.